This T cell receptor (delta chain) appears in the sequencing data of a study of gamma-delta T cells after stem cell transplantation (dated by TCRdb to 2016 to 2017). Remarks on this clone: The target of this receptor is not known. No base-level quality is on record; no much larger clone is a single base apart.

From V the trimming removes 7 bases and from J it removes 4 bases, while the gene matches leave 18 bases of the junction unaccounted for. CDR1 and CDR2 were assigned from the germline V gene as GEAIGNYY and EKD. Its CDR3 holds 20 amino acids, cysteine through phenylalanine. This entry keeps only the CDR3 DNA: 60 bases, framed from base 1. Libraries came from RT-PCR. Data came from an Illumina MiSeq. TCRdb reprocessed the public data with the CATT caller; entries with the same nucleotide sequence were combined afterwards. A total of more than 1,500 delta-chain clones appear in this sample, around 50% of them only once. Over 25% of the sample rests with the top ten.

The TCR sequence derives from a human donor. It is not recorded whose cells these are; they may come from a transplant donor. The sequenced sample consisted of gamma-delta T cells. The chain was built from TRDV2 and TRDJ3, and 10 junctional nucleotides match TRDD3. The DNA is as follows: TGTGCCTGCGATCCTCTACTGGGGGATCGGGTGGAATGGGACACCCGACAGATGTTTTTC. Its coded protein is CACDPLLGDRVEWDTRQMFF.